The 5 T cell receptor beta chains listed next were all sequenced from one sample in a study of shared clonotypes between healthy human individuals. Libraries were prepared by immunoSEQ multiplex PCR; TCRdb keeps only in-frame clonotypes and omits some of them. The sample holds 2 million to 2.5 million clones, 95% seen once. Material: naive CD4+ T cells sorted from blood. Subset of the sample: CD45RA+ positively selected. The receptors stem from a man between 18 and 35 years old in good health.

The CDR3 spells CAWSSGTALIEPQHF. CDR3 DNA sequence: TGTGCCTGGAGTTCAGGGACAGCCCTAATCGAACCCCAGCATTTT. This chain joins TRBV30 and TRBJ1-5, with 7 bases fitting TRBD1. Germline trimming cut 2 bases from V and 10 bases from J; bases unmatched to any gene: 14. The CDR3 covers 15 residues. From germline, CDR1 is GTSNPN and CDR2 SVGIG (reference sequence).

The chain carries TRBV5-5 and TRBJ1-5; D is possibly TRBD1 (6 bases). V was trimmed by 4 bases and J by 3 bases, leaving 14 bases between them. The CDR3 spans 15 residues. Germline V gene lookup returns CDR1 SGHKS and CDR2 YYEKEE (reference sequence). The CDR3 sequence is CASSQKSGVNQPQHF. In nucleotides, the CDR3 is TGTGCCAGCAGCCAAAAATCAGGGGTCAATCAGCCCCAGCATTTT. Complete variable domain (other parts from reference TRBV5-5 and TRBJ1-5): DAGVTQSPTHLIKTRGQQVTLRCSPISGHKSVSWYQQVLGQGPQFIFQYYEKEERGRGNFPDRFSARQFPNYSSELNVNALLLGDSALYLCASSQKSGVNQPQHFGDGTRLSIL.

CDR3 amino acids: CASSLWDIQETQYF. The CDR3 coding sequence is TGTGCCAGCAGTCTCTGGGACATCCAAGAGACCCAGTACTTC. The gene calls are TRBV6-1 and TRBJ2-5; maybe TRBD1 (6 bases). The V end was cut by 5 bases, the J end by 1 base, with 11 bases between. Germline V lookup: CDR1 MNHNS, CDR2 SASEGT. The CDR3 covers 14 residues.

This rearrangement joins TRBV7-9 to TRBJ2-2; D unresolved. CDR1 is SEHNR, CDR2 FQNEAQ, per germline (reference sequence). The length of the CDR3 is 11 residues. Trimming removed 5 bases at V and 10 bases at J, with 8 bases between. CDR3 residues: CASSPIAELFF. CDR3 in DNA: TGTGCCAGCAGCCCTATCGCGGAGCTGTTTTTT. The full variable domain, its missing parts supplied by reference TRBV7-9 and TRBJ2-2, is DTGVSQNPRHKITKRGQNVTFRCDPISEHNRLYWYRQTLGQGPEFLTYFQNEAQLEKSRLLSDRFSAERPKGSFSTLEIQRTEQGDSAMYLCASSPIAELFFGEGSRLTVL.

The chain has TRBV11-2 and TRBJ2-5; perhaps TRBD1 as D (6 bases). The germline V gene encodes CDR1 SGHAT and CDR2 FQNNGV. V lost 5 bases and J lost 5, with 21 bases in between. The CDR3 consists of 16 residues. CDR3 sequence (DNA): TGTGCCAGCAGCATTCTATCCAGGGGAGTCAGGGAGACCCAGTACTTC. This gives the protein CASSILSRGVRETQYF.